The 30 T cell receptor beta chains reported below all come from one sample, sequenced in a study of human T cells and chemical hapten exposure. Each CDR3 protein is one row after TCRdb ran MiXCR on the RACE reads. The table has some 80,000 distinct CDR3 sequences, about 10% seen once; the top ten hold 4% to 5%. Time point reported: patch test 1, 2 weeks after DPC sensitization. Sample treatment: therapeutic diphenylcyclopropenone sensitization with weekly scalp DPC. The sequenced sample was whole blood, obtained in connection with sensitization to the hapten diphenylcyclopropenone (DPC). The receptor set was obtained from a woman aged 50 to 60 with alopecia areata. Some clones in this sample may be carry-over from other donors' samples.

This clonotype was seen a handful of times. V gene TRBV6-4 combines with J gene TRBJ1-2; no definite D call. CDR1 and CDR2 from the germline V gene are MRHNA and SNTAGT. This CDR3 contains 15 residues. Trimming pared 6 bases from V and 4 bases from J, leaving 18 bases between. The CDR3 nucleotides read TGTGCCAGCAGCTTCGACGAGGGAGCCTCCTATGGCTACACCTTC. This gives the protein CASSFDEGASYGYTF.

This clonotype was recorded at least ten times. The chain employs TRBV7-3 and TRBJ2-1; 11 bases map to TRBD1. V lost 5 bases, J lost 10 bases, and 7 bases stayed unmatched. The CDR3 loop spans 14 amino acids. Germline assignment: CDR1 SGHTA and CDR2 FQGTGA. In DNA form, the CDR3 reads TGTGCCAGCAGCCAAGGGACAGGGGGTTTGGAGCAGTTCTTC. It specifies CASSQGTGGLEQFF.

At least ten counts were recorded for this clonotype. This sequence joins TRBV29-1 and TRBJ2-3; possible D gene TRBD1, 5 bases. The CDR3 covers 15 residues. Germline values: CDR1 SQVTM, CDR2 ANQGSEA. The V end lost 6 bases, the J end lost 3 bases, and 19 bases lay between the germline ends. The CDR3 region is CSVQMTAIVTDTQYF. The CDR3 DNA reads TGCAGCGTCCAGATGACAGCAATCGTAACAGATACGCAGTATTTT.

The sample holds many counts of this clonotype. The chain links TRBV6-6 to TRBJ2-4, with D possibly TRBD2 on 5 matching bases. V was clipped by 0 bases and J by 4 bases, with 19 bases between them. In germline, CDR1 is MNHNY, CDR2 SVGAGI (reference sequence). The CDR3 covers 18 residues. The CDR3 DNA reads TGTGCCAGCAGTTACTCTGCCCAAGCGGCCTCCTTTAAAAACATTCAGTACTTC. Protein product: CASSYSAQAASFKNIQYF.

This clonotype has a count of ten or more. The chain is built from TRBV6-5 and TRBJ2-7; unclear D gene. Trimming cost V 0 bases and J 0 bases, with 3 bases left between them. Germline V gene data show CDR1 as MNHEY and CDR2 as SVGAGI. The CDR3 is 13 residues long. This chain's CDR3 is CASSYSLSYEQYF. The CDR3 coding sequence is TGTGCCAGCAGTTACTCACTCTCCTACGAGCAGTACTTC.

This clonotype has just a few counts. J is TRBJ2-7 and V is TRBV29-1, with D unclear. Trimming cost V 7 bases and J 0 bases, with 7 bases left between them. The CDR3 extends over 11 amino acids. Germline V gene data show CDR1 as SQVTM and CDR2 as ANQGSEA. In nucleotides, the CDR3 is TGCAGCGGTGGGGACTCCTACGAGCAGTACTTC. This encodes CSGGDSYEQYF.

This clonotype was detected ten times or more. V is TRBV18 and J is TRBJ2-2; TRBD2 aligns across 12 bases. Germline loops: CDR1 KGHSH, CDR2 LQKENI. V was pared by 4 bases and J by 3 bases, with 12 bases of the junction left unmatched. CDR3 length equals 19 residues. The CDR3 loop is CASSRTVTSGGPYTGELFF. DNA of the CDR3: TGTGCCAGCTCACGGACCGTAACTAGCGGGGGGCCCTACACCGGGGAGCTGTTTTTT.

This clonotype came up many times. This chain uses TRBV7-2 with TRBJ2-1; TRBD2 matches at 16 bases. V was pared by 4 bases and J by 9 bases, with 6 bases of the junction left unmatched. The germline CDR1 and CDR2 sequences are SGHTA and FQGNSA. CDR3 length: 16 residues. CDR3 DNA sequence: TGTGCCAGCAGCTCACCGGGACTAGCGGGAGGGGGTGAGCAGTTCTTC. This encodes CASSSPGLAGGGEQFF. Filled out from reference TRBV7-2 and TRBJ2-1, the complete variable domain reads GAGVSQSPSNKVTEKGKDVELRCDPISGHTALYWYRQSLGQGLEFLIYFQGNSAPDKSGLPSDRFSAERTGGSVSTLTIQRTQQEDSAVYLCASSSPGLAGGGEQFFGPGTRLTVL.

This clonotype has more than one count but fewer than ten. This chain joins TRBV20-1 and TRBJ2-5; D remains unclear. Trimming took off 6 bases at V and 3 bases at J, with 14 bases between the two ends. The CDR3 spans 13 residues. CDR1 is DFQATT, CDR2 SNEGSKA, per germline (reference sequence). This CDR3 reads CSAGLSVEETQYF. The DNA for the CDR3 is TGCAGTGCGGGCTTGAGCGTGGAAGAGACCCAGTACTTC.

This clonotype was picked up many times. V gene TRBV11-2 combines with J gene TRBJ2-1, with TRBD1 as a possible D gene (7 bases). Trimming pared 3 bases from V and 0 bases from J, leaving 15 bases between. The CDR3 contains 17 residues. CDR1 and CDR2 (germline): SGHAT, FQNNGV. CDR3 DNA: TGTGCCAGCAGCTTGCAGGGACAGACTAGCTCCTACAATGAGCAGTTCTTC. It specifies CASSLQGQTSSYNEQFF.

This clonotype has only a few counts. This chain connects TRBV4-2 to TRBJ2-7, with 7 nucleotides matching TRBD1. The CDR3 consists of 16 residues. In germline, CDR1 is LGHNA, CDR2 YNFKEQ. The V segment lost 1 base and the J segment 2 bases; nucleotides outside the gene matches: 8. The CDR3 region has the DNA TGTGCCAGCAGCCAAGGACAGGGCCCCCTCCCCTACGAGCAGTACTTC. Its protein is CASSQGQGPLPYEQYF.

This clonotype was seen many times. V usage is TRBV20-1 and J usage is TRBJ1-1, with D hard to call. The CDR3 is 12 residues long. CDR1 is DFQATT, CDR2 SNEGSKA, per germline (reference sequence). Trimming left V 1 base short and J 7 bases short, with 10 bases between. The CDR3, as DNA: TGCAGTGCTAGAGGGACCGCCTATGAAGCTTTCTTT. Its protein product is CSARGTAYEAFF.

This clonotype was observed a handful of times. The V and J genes are TRBV18 and TRBJ2-5; D unresolved. Germline lookup yields CDR1 KGHSH and CDR2 LQKENI. V lost 0 bases and J lost 5, with 4 bases in between. The CDR3 covers 12 residues. CDR3 amino acids: CASSPPGETQYF. The CDR3, as DNA: TGTGCCAGCTCACCACCGGGGGAGACCCAGTACTTC.

In this sample, this clonotype turned up a few times. The CDR3 DNA reads as TGCAGTGCTAGAGCGGCGTCCTCATCGGCCCAGTACTTC. Protein product: CSARAASSSAQYF. V and J are TRBV20-1 and TRBJ2-5, with D uncertain. CDR3 size: 13 residues. V was cut by 1 base and J by 9 bases, with 15 bases left in between. CDR1 is DFQATT, CDR2 SNEGSKA, per germline (reference sequence).

This clonotype was picked up many times. The chain uses TRBV30 and TRBJ1-1, with unresolved D. Trimming pared 0 bases from V and 7 bases from J, leaving 6 bases between. The CDR3 is 11 amino acids. The germline V gene encodes CDR1 GTSNPN and CDR2 SVGIG (reference sequence). The CDR3 reads CAWSVEFEAFF. The DNA for the CDR3 is TGTGCCTGGAGTGTGGAGTTTGAAGCTTTCTTT.

Regarding this clonotype: With a far larger clone one base away, a read error is the likely cause. The CDR3: CASSPGPYNEQFF. The DNA of the CDR3 is TGTGCCAGCAGCCCCGGGCCCTACAATGAGCAGTTCTTC. The chain couples TRBV7-3 to TRBJ2-1; D uncertain. CDR1 is SGHTA, CDR2 FQGTGA, per germline. V was shortened by 5 bases and J by 2 bases, with 7 bases between the two germline ends. This CDR3 comprises 13 residues.

This clonotype was found a few times. At one boundary the junction diverges from the germline segment, which might be a read error. The V gene is TRBV7-7, the J gene TRBJ2-3; D uncertain. The V gene's germline CDR1 is SSHAT and CDR2 FNYEAQ (reference sequence). The CDR3 has 14 amino acids. The CDR3 is CASSRDISTDTQYF. CDR3 nucleotide sequence: TGTGCTAGCAGCCGAGACATTAGCACAGATACGCAGTATTTT.

This clonotype showed up many times. V and J are TRBV3-1 and TRBJ2-5; D may match TRBD1 or TRBD2 (5 bases each). V was clipped by 5 bases and J by 6 bases, with 13 bases between them. The CDR3 is 13 amino acids. Germline CDR1 reads LGHDT; CDR2 reads YNNKEL (reference sequence). The CDR3 bases are TGTGCCAGCAGCTCGCGACAGACTAAGACCCAGTACTTC. Translating it yields CASSSRQTKTQYF.

This chain uses TRBV10-3 with TRBJ2-5; D possibly corresponds to TRBD1 (5 bases). The ends were cut back, 6 bases at V and 1 base at J, with 12 bases in the middle. The CDR3 is 14 amino acids. From germline, CDR1 is ENHRY and CDR2 SYGVKD. CDR3 sequence reads: CAIRAGHSQETQYF. The CDR3 nucleotides read TGTGCCATCAGGGCCGGACACTCCCAAGAGACCCAGTACTTC.

In its sample, this clonotype was seen many times. In DNA form, the CDR3 reads TGTGCCAGCAGCTTGGCCGACAGGCCCTCTGGAAACACCATATATTTT. Translation gives CASSLADRPSGNTIYF. The chain is built from TRBV5-6 and TRBJ1-3, with a possible D match to TRBD1 (6 bases). This CDR3 is built from 16 residues. The V end was cut by 0 bases, the J end by 0 bases, with 10 bases between. Germline V gene lookup returns CDR1 SGHDT and CDR2 YYEEEE.

The table lists this clonotype with many counts. V gene TRBV25-1 combines with J gene TRBJ2-1, with 8 bases lining up with TRBD2. Germline loops: CDR1 MGHDK, CDR2 SYGVNS. The CDR3 has 12 amino acids. V lost 8 bases to trimming and J lost 9 bases; unmatched junction nucleotides: 6. For the CDR3, the DNA is TGTGCCAGCTCCCGCGGGAGGACTGAGCAGTTCTTC. Translation: CASSRGRTEQFF.

The chain uses TRBV9 and TRBJ2-5; a possible D gene is TRBD1 (6 bases). The CDR3 covers 15 residues. Germline CDR1 reads SGDLS; CDR2 reads YYNGEE. Trimming left V 3 bases short and J 2 bases short, with 14 bases between. DNA for the CDR3: TGTGCCAGCAGCGCTCGGGACACCGGTCAAGAGACCCAGTACTTC. Protein sequence: CASSARDTGQETQYF.

This clonotype appeared a few times. This chain uses TRBV7-2 with TRBJ2-1; D might be TRBD2 (7 bases). There are 14 residues in the CDR3. Trimming shortened V by 7 bases and J by 8 bases, and 18 bases separated the two germline ends. Germline V gene sequence: CDR1 SGHTA, CDR2 FQGNSA. The CDR3 DNA reads TGTGCCAGCACCAGGGGCGGGAGTCGACATGAGCAGTTCTTC. Its translation is CASTRGGSRHEQFF.

This chain joins TRBV12-3 or TRBV12-4 and TRBJ1-1, with 11 bases that match TRBD1. CDR3 size: 16 residues. The trim removed 7 bases at V and 6 bases at J, leaving 13 bases unmatched. The CDR3 DNA follows: TGTGCCAGCAATCCGGACGGACAGGGGGCGCTGGCTGAAGCTTTCTTT. Protein: CASNPDGQGALAEAFF.

This clonotype was seen only a few times. The rearrangement links TRBV28 to TRBJ1-1; D perhaps matches TRBD1 (5 bases). CDR3 size: 13 residues. The germline CDR1 and CDR2 sequences are MDHEN and SYDVKM. Trimming took off 10 bases at V and 5 bases at J, with 17 bases between the two ends. CDR3 amino acids: CATLGHQRTEAFF. The CDR3 bases are TGTGCCACACTTGGACACCAGAGGACTGAAGCTTTCTTT.

This clonotype was seen only once. The CDR3 coding sequence is TGCAGTGCCAGCAAAGCGGACTACAATGAGCAGTTCTTC. Its protein is CSASKADYNEQFF. The chain uses TRBV20-1 and TRBJ2-1; a possible D gene is TRBD2 (5 bases). This CDR3 contains 13 residues. Germline V gives CDR1 DFQATT, CDR2 SNEGSKA (reference sequence). V lost 6 bases and J 3 bases, leaving 12 bases between the germline ends.

V usage is TRBV18 and J usage is TRBJ2-1; 9 bases agree with TRBD2. V trimming: 6 bases; J trimming: 9 bases; junction bases outside the gene matches: 12. The CDR3 is 15 residues long. Germline V gene sequence: CDR1 KGHSH, CDR2 LQKENI. Written as DNA, the CDR3 is TGTGCCAGCTCGCTTAGCGGGAGTGGGGACGGTGAGCAGTTCTTC. This sequence encodes CASSLSGSGDGEQFF.

The chain recombines TRBV29-1 with TRBJ1-1; D is undetermined. V dropped 6 bases and J dropped 2 bases, with 7 bases sitting between them. The CDR3 runs 11 residues. Per the germline V gene, CDR1 is SQVTM and CDR2 is ANQGSEA. This chain's CDR3 is CSVPSNTEAFF. The CDR3 bases are TGCAGCGTGCCTTCTAACACTGAAGCTTTCTTT. The variable domain in full, with the rest retrieved from reference TRBV29-1 and TRBJ1-1, is SAVISQKPSRDICQRGTSLTIQCQVDSQVTMMFWYRQQPGQSLTLIATANQGSEATYESGFVIDKFPISRPNLTFSTLTVSNMSPEDSSIYLCSVPSNTEAFFGQGTRLTVV.

This clonotype was seen many times. The chain has TRBV25-1 and TRBJ1-4; 7 nucleotides match TRBD1. The V gene's germline CDR1 is MGHDK and CDR2 SYGVNS. V was clipped by 9 bases and J by 3 bases; unmatched bases: 22. CDR3 size: 19 residues. The DNA of the CDR3 is TGTGCCAGTCGTCGGACAGGACCGGGACACCGGCCATCTAATGAAAAACTGTTTTTT. This translates into CASRRTGPGHRPSNEKLFF.

This clonotype was recorded a few times. The chain has TRBV29-1 and TRBJ1-2; D is unclear. This CDR3 comprises 12 residues. Germline loops: CDR1 SQVTM, CDR2 ANQGSEA. Trimming pared 4 bases from V and 2 bases from J, leaving 8 bases between. The DNA for the CDR3 is TGCAGCGTTGTCGGTACAAACTATGGCTACACCTTC. Amino acids: CSVVGTNYGYTF.